This T cell receptor beta chain was sequenced during a study of cytomegalovirus exposure and HLA in healthy donors. The donors, nominally healthy at sampling, likely had unrecorded immune exposures. The CDR3 contains 13 residues. Germline V lookup: CDR1 MNHNS, CDR2 SASEGT. V was trimmed by 1 base and J by 5 bases, leaving 8 bases between them. Primers included in the PCR were 60 Vbeta and 13 Jbeta primers. TCRdb's table, derived via immunoSEQ multiplex PCR, lists solely in-frame clones and lacks some. The table includes about 170,000 clones, about 62% detected once. Material for sequencing was PBMCs. The origin of this receptor is a man aged 40-55 years in good health and CMV-seronegative. This chain uses TRBV6-1 with TRBJ1-2, with D tentatively TRBD1 (6 bases). The CDR3: CASSEGGGYGYTF. The CDR3 bases are TGTGCCAGCAGTGAAGGAGGGGGATATGGCTACACCTTC.